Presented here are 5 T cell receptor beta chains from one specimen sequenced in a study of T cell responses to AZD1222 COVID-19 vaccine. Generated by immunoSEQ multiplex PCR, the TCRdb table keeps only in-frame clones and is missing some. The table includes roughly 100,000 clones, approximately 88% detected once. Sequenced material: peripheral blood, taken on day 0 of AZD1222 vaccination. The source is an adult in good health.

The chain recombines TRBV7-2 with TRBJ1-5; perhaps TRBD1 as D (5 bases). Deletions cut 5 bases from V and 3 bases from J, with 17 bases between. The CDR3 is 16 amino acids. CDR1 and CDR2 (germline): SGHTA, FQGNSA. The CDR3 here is CASSLVETEVNQPQHF. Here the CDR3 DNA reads TGTGCCAGCAGCCTCGTCGAGACAGAGGTCAATCAGCCCCAGCATTTT. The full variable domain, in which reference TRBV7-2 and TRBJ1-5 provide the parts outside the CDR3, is GAGVSQSPSNKVTEKGKDVELRCDPISGHTALYWYRQSLGQGLEFLIYFQGNSAPDKSGLPSDRFSAERTGGSVSTLTIQRTQQEDSAVYLCASSLVETEVNQPQHFGDGTRLSIL.

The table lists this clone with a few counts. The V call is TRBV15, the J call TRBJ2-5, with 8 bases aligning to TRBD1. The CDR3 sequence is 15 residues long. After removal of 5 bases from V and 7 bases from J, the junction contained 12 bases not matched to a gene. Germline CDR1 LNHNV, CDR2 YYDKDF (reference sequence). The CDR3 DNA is TGTGCCACCAGCTATCGGGACAGGAACTCTGGGACCCAGTACTTC. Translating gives CATSYRDRNSGTQYF.

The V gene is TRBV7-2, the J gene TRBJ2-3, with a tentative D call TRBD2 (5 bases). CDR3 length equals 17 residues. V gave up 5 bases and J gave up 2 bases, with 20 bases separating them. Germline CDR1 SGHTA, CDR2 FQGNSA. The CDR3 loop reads CASSPPWAGSNTDTQYF. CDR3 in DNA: TGTGCCAGCAGCCCCCCCTGGGCGGGTTCCAACACAGATACGCAGTATTTT. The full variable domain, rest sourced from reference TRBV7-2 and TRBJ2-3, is GAGVSQSPSNKVTEKGKDVELRCDPISGHTALYWYRQSLGQGLEFLIYFQGNSAPDKSGLPSDRFSAERTGGSVSTLTIQRTQQEDSAVYLCASSPPWAGSNTDTQYFGPGTRLTVL.

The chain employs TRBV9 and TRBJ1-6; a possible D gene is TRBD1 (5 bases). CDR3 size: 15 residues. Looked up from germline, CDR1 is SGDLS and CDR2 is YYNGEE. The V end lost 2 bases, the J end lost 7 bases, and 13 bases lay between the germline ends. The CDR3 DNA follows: TGTGCCAGCAGCGTCGGGGGACGGAACAATTCACCCCTCCACTTT. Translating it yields CASSVGGRNNSPLHF.

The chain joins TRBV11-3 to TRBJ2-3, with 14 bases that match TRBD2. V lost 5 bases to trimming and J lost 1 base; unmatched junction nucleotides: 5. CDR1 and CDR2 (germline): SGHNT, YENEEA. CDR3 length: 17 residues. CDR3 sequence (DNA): TGTGCCAGCAGCCCGGGACTAGCGGGGGCCCGCACAGATACGCAGTATTTT. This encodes CASSPGLAGARTDTQYF.